The TCR beta chain under discussion was sequenced for a study of identical twins. TCRdb redid the calling of the 5' RACE reads with MiXCR, one entry per CDR3 protein. The table has 600,000 to 800,000 distinct CDR3 sequences, 21% seen once. This clonotype has a count of ten or more. There were only healthy Caucasians among the donors. The germline V gene encodes CDR1 DFQATT and CDR2 SNEGSKA (reference sequence). This CDR3 comprises 13 residues. The germline V and J ends were trimmed by 6 bases and 0 bases, with 11 bases remaining between them. The sample was also reused in another study, on T cells expressing NK-cell markers. From that paper: Researchers got TCR beta repertoires out of sorted CD3+CD56+NKG2C+, CD3+CD56+NKG2C- and CD3+CD56-NKG2C+ T cells.

The J gene is TRBJ1-1, the V gene TRBV20-1; D remains unclear. The sequenced material came from PBMCs. This clonotype was sampled from a woman younger than 30 in good health. This chain's CDR3 is CSAHRSLNTEAFF. CDR3 bases: TGCAGTGCCCATCGGTCTTTGAACACTGAAGCTTTCTTT.